The 14 T cell receptor beta chains given below trace back to one sample, sequenced in a study of T cell responses to AZD1222 COVID-19 vaccine. Sequenced by immunoSEQ multiplex PCR; TCRdb stores in-frame clones only, minus some. The table shows about 130,000 clones, with 85% to 95% occurring only once. The sequencing used peripheral blood, collected on day 0 of AZD1222 vaccination. Receptors originate from an adult in good health.

The chain joins TRBV12-3 or TRBV12-4 to TRBJ1-2, with D maybe TRBD1 (5 bases). The CDR3 consists of 13 residues. V was shortened by 8 bases and J by 2 bases, with 12 bases between the two germline ends. The CDR3 bases are TGTGCCAGCGCGCCGGGGGGAAACTATGGCTACACCTTC. It encodes CASAPGGNYGYTF.

The V gene is TRBV5-1, the J gene TRBJ1-2; no definite D call. The CDR3 is made up of 13 amino acids. CDR1 and CDR2 (germline): SGHRS, YFSETQ. V was cut by 4 bases and J by 8 bases, with 15 bases left in between. In nucleotides, the CDR3 is TGCGCCAGCAGCGTTGGGTCGGAGTACGGCTACACCTTC. It is translated as CASSVGSEYGYTF.

The chain has TRBV7-8 and TRBJ2-1, with TRBD2 matching over 10 bases. Germline V gene lookup returns CDR1 SGHVS and CDR2 FQNEAQ. V lost 5 bases and J lost 3; bases outside the gene matches: 7. The CDR3 loop spans 16 amino acids. Written as DNA, the CDR3 is TGTGCCAGCAGCCGAGAATCTAGCGGGGGCTACAATGAGCAGTTCTTC. Translation: CASSRESSGGYNEQFF.

CDR3 DNA: TGTGCCAGCAGCTTAGAGGGACAGGCCCGGAGTTCACCCCTCCACTTT. Its translation is CASSLEGQARSSPLHF. The chain has TRBV7-2 and TRBJ1-6; TRBD1 matches at 8 bases. Trimming at V came to 1 base and at J to 9 bases, leaving 8 bases not matched to a gene. CDR3 length: 16 residues. Germline V gives CDR1 SGHTA, CDR2 FQGNSA. Full variable domain (remainder filled in from reference TRBV7-2 and TRBJ1-6): GAGVSQSPSNKVTEKGKDVELRCDPISGHTALYWYRQSLGQGLEFLIYFQGNSAPDKSGLPSDRFSAERTGGSVSTLTIQRTQQEDSAVYLCASSLEGQARSSPLHFGNGTRLTVT.

This chain connects TRBV15 to TRBJ1-2, with D possibly TRBD1 on 6 matching bases. Germline V lookup: CDR1 LNHNV, CDR2 YYDKDF (reference sequence). CDR3 length: 14 residues. Trimming took off 0 bases at V and 5 bases at J, with 10 bases between the two ends. CDR3 sequence (DNA): TGTGCCACCAGCAGAGATCGGGGACATTATGGCTACACCTTC. Translation: CATSRDRGHYGYTF.

V and J are TRBV27 and TRBJ2-7; D gene ambiguous. The V gene lost 4 bases and the J gene lost 4 bases, with 14 bases spanning the gap. CDR3 length: 14 amino acids. Germline V gene data show CDR1 as MNHEY and CDR2 as SMNVEV (reference sequence). In DNA, the CDR3 is TGTGCCAGCAGTTACACGCCTCCGCTATACGAGCAGTACTTC. Translation gives CASSYTPPLYEQYF.

The rearrangement uses TRBV5-1 and TRBJ1-5; D is ambiguous. The CDR3 is made up of 15 amino acids. Germline assignment: CDR1 SGHRS and CDR2 YFSETQ. V dropped 0 bases and J dropped 1 base, with 8 bases sitting between them. This CDR3 reads CASSLDLSSNQPQHF. Here the CDR3 DNA reads TGCGCCAGCAGCTTGGACCTGTCCAGCAATCAGCCCCAGCATTTT.

The chain employs TRBV6-5 and TRBJ2-3; D remains unclear. V was clipped by 10 bases and J by 5 bases, with 13 bases between them. Germline V gives CDR1 MNHEY, CDR2 SVGAGI. This CDR3 comprises 12 residues. For the CDR3, the DNA is TGTGCCATTACAAATCGAGGAGATACGCAGTATTTT. This codes for CAITNRGDTQYF.

The chain joins TRBV28 to TRBJ1-2; 7 nucleotides align to TRBD1. The CDR3 totals 17 residues. Germline CDR1 is MDHEN and CDR2 is SYDVKM. V lost 2 bases to trimming and J lost 0 bases; unmatched junction nucleotides: 9. The chain's CDR3 is CASSLGGTVASNYGYTF. CDR3 DNA sequence: TGTGCCAGCAGTTTAGGGGGGACAGTGGCGTCTAACTATGGCTACACCTTC.

V gene TRBV21-1 combines with J gene TRBJ2-7; the table gives TRBD2 as D, unverified against the DNA. TRBV21-1 is labeled a pseudogene. The CDR3 consists of 16 residues. The CDR3 coding sequence is TGTGCCAGCAGCAAAGCGCTGTTAATCGGCTCCTACGAGCAGTACTTC. Amino acid sequence: CASSKALLIGSYEQYF.

V usage is TRBV5-6 and J usage is TRBJ1-1; 7 nucleotides line up with TRBD1. Germline lookup yields CDR1 SGHDT and CDR2 YYEEEE. The CDR3 runs 17 residues. J gave up 2 bases and V 4 bases, and 14 bases lay outside the gene matches. The CDR3 sequence: CASSHNTGARVNTEAFF. Here the CDR3 DNA reads TGTGCCAGCAGCCACAATACAGGGGCGCGGGTCAACACTGAAGCTTTCTTT.

The V and J genes are TRBV6-5 and TRBJ1-4, with 8 nucleotides matching TRBD1. Germline V lookup: CDR1 MNHEY, CDR2 SVGAGI. The length of the CDR3 is 14 residues. The V gene end was trimmed by 4 bases and the J gene end by 7 bases; junction bases not matched to a gene: 5. This chain's CDR3 is CASSSDRATEKLFF. The CDR3 DNA reads as TGTGCCAGCAGTTCGGACAGGGCCACTGAAAAACTGTTTTTT.

The V and J genes are TRBV5-1 and TRBJ1-2, with D possibly being TRBD1 (5 bases). V was pared by 2 bases and J by 3 bases, with 11 bases between. This CDR3 has 14 amino acids. Germline CDR1 reads SGHRS; CDR2 reads YFSETQ. The CDR3 spells CASSLAPGDYGYTF. As DNA, the CDR3 is TGCGCCAGCAGCTTAGCTCCGGGGGACTATGGCTACACCTTC.

The V and J genes are TRBV6-5 and TRBJ1-5; D perhaps matches TRBD1 (5 bases). The length of the CDR3 is 15 residues. The V end was cut by 2 bases, the J end by 6 bases, with 14 bases between. CDR1 MNHEY and CDR2 SVGAGI come from the germline V gene. The CDR3 spells CASSYTSGGSQPQHF. CDR3 DNA: TGTGCCAGCAGTTACACGTCGGGGGGTAGTCAGCCCCAGCATTTT.